This T cell receptor beta chain was obtained from a study of CD8 T cells in ankylosing spondylitis. Study-wide results and caveats: Disease-associated clones were reportedly significantly overrepresented in matched ankylosing spondylitis synovial fluid. Earlier literature documents some of the motif variants in reactive arthritis synovial fluid and blood. Within ankylosing spondylitis blood, a TCR beta motif made up of under 10 highly homologous variants appeared to be characteristic.

With regard to this clonotype: What it binds is unknown.

The V gene lost 1 base and the J gene lost 7 bases, with 7 bases spanning the gap. CDR3 length: 12 amino acids. Germline V CDR1 and CDR2: SEHNR, FQNEAQ (reference sequence). Libraries of TCR beta came from quantitative 5'-RACE with molecular barcodes. MiXCR was run by TCRdb on the 5' RACE reads, yielding one entry per CDR3 protein. Among more than 150,000 distinct CDR3 sequences listed, roughly 13% were seen once. The sequencing input was blood, either unsorted or a sorted T cell fraction (not recorded which). V gene TRBV7-9 combines with J gene TRBJ1-1, with no clear D. The TCR was taken from a male donor with ankylosing spondylitis or in good health (not recorded which). In DNA, the CDR3 is TGTGCCAGCAGCTTAGGACGGAGTGAAGCTTTCTTT. Its protein product is CASSLGRSEAFF.